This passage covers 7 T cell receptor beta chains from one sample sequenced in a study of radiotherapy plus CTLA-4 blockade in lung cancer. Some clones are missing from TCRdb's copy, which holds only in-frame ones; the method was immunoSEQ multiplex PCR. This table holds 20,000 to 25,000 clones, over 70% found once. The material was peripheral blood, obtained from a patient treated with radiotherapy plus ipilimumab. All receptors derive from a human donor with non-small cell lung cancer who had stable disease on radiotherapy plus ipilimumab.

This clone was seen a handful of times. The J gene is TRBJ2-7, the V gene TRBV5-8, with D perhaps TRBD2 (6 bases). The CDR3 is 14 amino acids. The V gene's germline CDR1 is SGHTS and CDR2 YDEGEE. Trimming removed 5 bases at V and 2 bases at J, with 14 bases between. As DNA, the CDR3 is TGTGCCAGCAGAGGGCGGCGGGGAGCCTACGAGCAGTACTTC. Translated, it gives CASRGRRGAYEQYF.

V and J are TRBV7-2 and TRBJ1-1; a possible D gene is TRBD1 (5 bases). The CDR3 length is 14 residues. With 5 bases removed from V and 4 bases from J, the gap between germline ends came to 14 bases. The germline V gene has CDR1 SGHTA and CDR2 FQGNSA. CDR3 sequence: CASSLRVIITEAFF. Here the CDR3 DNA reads TGTGCCAGCAGCCTCAGGGTTATAATCACTGAAGCTTTCTTT.

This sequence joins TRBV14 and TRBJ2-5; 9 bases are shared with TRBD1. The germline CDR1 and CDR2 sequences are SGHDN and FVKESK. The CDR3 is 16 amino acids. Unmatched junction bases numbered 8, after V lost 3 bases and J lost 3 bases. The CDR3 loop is CASSHKTGTGKETQYF. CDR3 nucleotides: TGTGCCAGCAGCCACAAAACCGGGACAGGGAAAGAGACCCAGTACTTC.

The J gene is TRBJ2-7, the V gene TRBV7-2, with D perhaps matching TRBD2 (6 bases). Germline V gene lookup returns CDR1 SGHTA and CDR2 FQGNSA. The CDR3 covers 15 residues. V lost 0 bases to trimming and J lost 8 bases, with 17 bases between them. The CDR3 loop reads CASSLALRDSPKQYF. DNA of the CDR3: TGTGCCAGCAGCTTAGCCTTGCGGGACTCCCCAAAGCAGTACTTC.

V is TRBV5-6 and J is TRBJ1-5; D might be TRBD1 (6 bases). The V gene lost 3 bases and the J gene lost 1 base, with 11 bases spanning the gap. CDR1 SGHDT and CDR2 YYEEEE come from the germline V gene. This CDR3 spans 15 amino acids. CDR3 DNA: TGTGCCAGCAGCTACAGGGTGATGAGCAATCAGCCCCAGCATTTT. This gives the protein CASSYRVMSNQPQHF.

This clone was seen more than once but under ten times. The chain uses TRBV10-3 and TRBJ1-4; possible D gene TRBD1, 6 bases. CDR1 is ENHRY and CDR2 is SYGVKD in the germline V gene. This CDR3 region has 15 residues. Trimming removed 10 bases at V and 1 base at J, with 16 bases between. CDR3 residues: CATRPRGGTNEKLFF. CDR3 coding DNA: TGTGCCACCAGGCCGAGGGGGGGAACTAATGAAAAACTGTTTTTT.

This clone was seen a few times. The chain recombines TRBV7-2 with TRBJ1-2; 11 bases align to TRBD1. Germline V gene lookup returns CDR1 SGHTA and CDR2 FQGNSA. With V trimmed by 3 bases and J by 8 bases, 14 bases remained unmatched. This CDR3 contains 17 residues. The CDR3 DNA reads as TGTGCCAGCAGCTTCGCCAACGTCGGACAGGGGGCTGGGGGCTACACCTTC. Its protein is CASSFANVGQGAGGYTF. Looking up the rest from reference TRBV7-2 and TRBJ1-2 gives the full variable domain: GAGVSQSPSNKVTEKGKDVELRCDPISGHTALYWYRQSLGQGLEFLIYFQGNSAPDKSGLPSDRFSAERTGGSVSTLTIQRTQQEDSAVYLCASSFANVGQGAGGYTFGSGTRLTVV.